The entry below describes one T cell receptor beta chain. Its target is unknown. The entry originates in a study of cytomegalovirus exposure and HLA in healthy donors. Study-level background: The same platform as the roughly 630 first-cohort repertoires was used for the 120 validation repertoires, a later analysis reported. Study observations and caveats: The study put 150 to 200 TCR beta chains on its list as cytomegalovirus-associated. In vitro experiments confirmed that three CMV-associated chains were specific for CMV antigens.

Separate from the roughly 710-subject first cohort, the roughly 110-subject validation cohort was the one that the donors belonged to. TCRdb's copy holds only in-frame clones and misses some; the assay was immunoSEQ multiplex PCR. Of about 130,000 clones listed, 85% to 90% were seen once; the top ten hold about 6.6%. The germline V gene encodes CDR1 MDHEN and CDR2 SYDVKM. The CDR3 has 15 amino acids. The trim removed 8 bases at V and 0 bases at J, leaving 9 bases unmatched. Sequencing was carried out using PBMCs. The V call is TRBV28, the J call TRBJ1-1; 7 bases match TRBD1. The clonotype originates from a woman in her 30s in good health and CMV-seropositive. This chain's CDR3 is CASGHNRGMNTEAFF. The CDR3 DNA follows: TGTGCCAGCGGACACAACAGGGGAATGAACACTGAAGCTTTCTTT.